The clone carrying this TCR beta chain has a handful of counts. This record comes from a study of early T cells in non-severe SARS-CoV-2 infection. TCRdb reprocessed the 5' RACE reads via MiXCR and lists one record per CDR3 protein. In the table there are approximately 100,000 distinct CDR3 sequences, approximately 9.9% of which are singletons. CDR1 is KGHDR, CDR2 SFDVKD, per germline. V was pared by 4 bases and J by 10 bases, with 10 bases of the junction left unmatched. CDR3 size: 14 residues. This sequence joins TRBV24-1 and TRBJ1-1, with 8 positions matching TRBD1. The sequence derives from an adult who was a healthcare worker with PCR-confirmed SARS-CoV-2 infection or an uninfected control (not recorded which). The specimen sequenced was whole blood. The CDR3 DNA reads TGTGCCACCAGTGACTTTGCGGGAGACAGGGGAGCTTTCTTT. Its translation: CATSDFAGDRGAFF.